The subject of this entry is one T cell receptor beta chain. This specimen comes from a study of blood T cell repertoires in COVID-19. Turning to the study itself: COVID-19 samples from acute and convalescent phases originated in the United States, Italy and Spain. PBMCs, B-cell-depleted T cells, or T cells provided the cDNA or gDNA that made up the material.

The CDR3 consists of 13 residues. The V and J ends lost 5 bases and 3 bases respectively, with 12 bases between them. Looked up from germline, CDR1 is GTSNPN and CDR2 is SVGIG (reference sequence). Per the original methods: How many nucleated cells were present was estimated from reference gene primer amplification. Profiled with immunoSEQ multiplex PCR; TCRdb holds only in-frame clones, not every one. D and trimming were read from the DNA, whereas the V and J calls and clone size are those reported in that table. The sample holds approximately 230,000 clones, about 79% seen once. Sequencing was done on a sample of peripheral blood. The sequence was obtained from an elderly man with acute or convalescent COVID-19. V is TRBV30 and J is TRBJ2-3; tentative D call: TRBD1 (6 bases). In DNA, the CDR3 is TGTGCCTGGGGACGCAGGGGAACAGATACGCAGTATTTT. Encoded protein: CAWGRRGTDTQYF.